The rows below give T cell receptor beta chains drawn from one sample of a study of T cells after yellow fever vaccination. TCRdb called the 5' RACE reads again in MiXCR, with one record for every CDR3 protein. Seen here are about 49,000 distinct CDR3 sequences, about 7.4% observed once, and the top ten hold less than 35%. The sequencing here drew on CD8+ T cells sorted from PBMCs, taken less than 16 days after the first yellow fever vaccination. These receptors were taken from a man between 18 and 29 years old who received the YFV17D yellow fever vaccine. The CDR3 runs from the conserved cysteine through the conserved F or W. The order of the fields is CDR3 protein, CDR3 DNA, clone size, J gene, D gene, V gene. The D gene is left open where the match is weak. Clone size is stated in some rows and not others, as once, few, many or a class when expanded.

CDR3 protein: CASSLSDGTGFARYF
CDR3 DNA: TGTGCCAGCAGTTTATCGGATGGGACAGGTTTTGCTAGGTACTTC
clone size: many
J gene: TRBJ2-7
D gene: TRBD1
V gene: TRBV27

CDR3 protein: CATRRSVGSGETQYF
CDR3 DNA: TGTGCCACCAGGCGGTCCGTTGGATCAGGAGAGACCCAGTACTTC
clone size: NA
J gene: TRBJ2-5
D gene: NA
V gene: TRBV19

CDR3 protein: CASSQELASGGTDTQYF
CDR3 DNA: TGCGCCAGCAGCCAAGAACTGGCTAGCGGGGGCACAGATACGCAGTATTTT
clone size: many
J gene: TRBJ2-3
D gene: TRBD2
V gene: TRBV4-3

CDR3 protein: CASQTRGGADTQYF
CDR3 DNA: TGTGCCAGCCAGACGAGGGGCGGGGCAGATACGCAGTATTTT
clone size: NA
J gene: TRBJ2-3
D gene: NA
V gene: TRBV28

CDR3 protein: CSARWTREAFF
CDR3 DNA: TGCAGTGCTAGATGGACCAGGGAAGCTTTCTTT
clone size: many
J gene: TRBJ1-1
D gene: NA
V gene: TRBV20-1

CDR3 protein: CASTGTALHEQYF
CDR3 DNA: TGTGCCAGCACAGGGACAGCCTTGCACGAGCAGTACTTC
clone size: many
J gene: TRBJ2-7
D gene: TRBD1
V gene: TRBV27

CDR3 protein: CASSPTAGGHEQYF
CDR3 DNA: TGTGCCAGCAGCCCCACAGCGGGGGGACACGAGCAGTACTTC
clone size: NA
J gene: TRBJ2-7
D gene: TRBD2
V gene: TRBV7-3

CDR3 protein: CSVTIRDRENTEAFF
CDR3 DNA: TGCAGTGTCACGATCCGGGACAGGGAGAACACTGAAGCTTTCTTT
clone size: many
J gene: TRBJ1-1
D gene: TRBD1
V gene: TRBV20-1

CDR3 protein: CASGLDTGYGYTF
CDR3 DNA: TGTGCCAGCGGCTTAGATACAGGGTATGGCTACACCTTC
clone size: NA
J gene: TRBJ1-2
D gene: NA
V gene: TRBV7-3

CDR3 protein: CASSSRAVSNQPQHF
CDR3 DNA: TGCGCCAGCAGTTCCAGGGCGGTTAGCAATCAGCCCCAGCATTTT
clone size: many
J gene: TRBJ1-5
D gene: NA
V gene: TRBV4-1

CDR3 protein: CANSLATDAQFF
CDR3 DNA: TGTGCCAACAGCTTAGCGACAGATGCGCAGTTCTTC
clone size: NA
J gene: TRBJ2-1
D gene: NA
V gene: TRBV11-2

CDR3 protein: CSVSVVWGAGSEQYF
CDR3 DNA: TGCAGCGTTTCCGTGGTGTGGGGGGCTGGGAGCGAGCAGTACTTC
clone size: many
J gene: TRBJ2-7
D gene: NA
V gene: TRBV29-1